These 23 T cell receptor beta chains were sequenced from one sample in a study of beta chain features in type 1 diabetes. Expressed TCRB transcripts got sequenced, as all isolated RNA was reverse transcribed. The data were produced by immunoSEQ multiplex PCR, yet TCRdb's version contains in-frame clones alone and is incomplete. The sample has tens of thousands of clones, about 51% seen once. Sequenced material: Tregs from blood. The receptors originated from a woman aged 18-29 years in good health.

The genes are TRBV2 and TRBJ2-2; the match to TRBD2 covers 11 bases. The CDR3 length is 15 residues. The V gene's germline CDR1 is SNHLY and CDR2 FYNNEI. V lost 7 bases to trimming and J lost 6 bases; unmatched junction nucleotides: 7. This CDR3 is CASNVVAGGPGELFF. The CDR3 region has the DNA TGTGCCAGCAATGTGGTAGCGGGAGGGCCCGGGGAGCTGTTTTTT.

The genes are TRBV2 and TRBJ1-5, with 7 bases fitting TRBD1. V trimming: 7 bases; J trimming: 1 base; junction bases outside the gene matches: 7. The CDR3 length is 15 residues. Germline V gene lookup returns CDR1 SNHLY and CDR2 FYNNEI. Here the CDR3 reads CASNLPGGSNQPQHF. CDR3 DNA sequence: TGTGCCAGCAATCTTCCAGGGGGGAGCAATCAGCCCCAGCATTTT.

A single count supports this clone. Here the CDR3 reads CASSENTVQETQYF. The CDR3, as DNA: TGTGCCAGCAGTGAAAATACGGTGCAAGAGACCCAGTACTTC. J is TRBJ2-5 and V is TRBV2; the D is unclear. CDR3 length: 14 amino acids. Germline assignment: CDR1 SNHLY and CDR2 FYNNEI. With 2 bases removed from V and 2 bases from J, the gap between germline ends came to 9 bases.

This clone was observed a few times. The chain has TRBV7-2 and TRBJ2-7; D uncertain. The CDR3 consists of 14 residues. V was trimmed by 3 bases and J by 3 bases, leaving 12 bases between them. Germline V gene lookup returns CDR1 SGHTA and CDR2 FQGNSA. CDR3 sequence reads: CASSFSSQYYEQYF. CDR3 nucleotide sequence: TGTGCCAGCAGCTTTTCGTCCCAGTACTACGAGCAGTACTTC.

The chain links TRBV10-1 to TRBJ2-5, with D possibly being TRBD1 (6 bases). The DNA end is a closer match to TRBJ2-7, so the J assignment may be wrong. Germline CDR1 WNHNN, CDR2 SYGVQD (reference sequence). The CDR3 runs 16 residues. CDR3 in amino acids: CASSENPGHFSYEQYF. Here the CDR3 DNA reads TGCGCCAGCAGTGAGAATCCGGGACACTTTTCCTACGAGCAGTACTTC.

This clone turned up a few times. The chain is built from TRBV5-6 and TRBJ2-1; 10 nucleotides line up with TRBD2. J gave up 5 bases and V 4 bases, and 9 bases lay outside the gene matches. Per the germline V gene, CDR1 is SGHDT and CDR2 is YYEEEE. The CDR3 has 16 residues. The CDR3 is CASSRSGAGGHNEQFF. The CDR3 DNA reads as TGTGCCAGCAGCCGTTCGGGAGCGGGAGGGCACAATGAGCAGTTCTTC.

The chain links TRBV7-2 to TRBJ2-7, with 10 bases that match TRBD2. Germline lookup yields CDR1 SGHTA and CDR2 FQGNSA. V was pared by 6 bases and J by 6 bases, with 8 bases of the junction left unmatched. The CDR3 runs to 14 residues. The CDR3: CASSPAGGSGEQYF. The CDR3 nucleotides are TGTGCCAGCAGTCCAGCGGGAGGGTCGGGCGAGCAGTACTTC.

V and J are TRBV7-9 and TRBJ1-2; D call uncertain. V lost 3 bases and J lost 7, with 30 bases in between. CDR3 length equals 19 residues. Germline values: CDR1 SEHNR, CDR2 FQNEAQ (reference sequence). The CDR3 protein is CASSFSFLTTSRGLGGYTF. CDR3 nucleotide sequence: TGTGCCAGCAGCTTCTCTTTTTTGACTACCTCTCGGGGTCTAGGTGGCTACACCTTC.

This clone was counted between two and nine times. The chain joins TRBV19 to TRBJ2-5; D may be TRBD2 (5 bases). The J call may be incorrect, as the DNA end agrees better with TRBJ2-7. The CDR3 loop spans 14 amino acids. Germline CDR1 is LNHDA and CDR2 is SQIVND (reference sequence). The CDR3 bases are TGTGCCAGTAGTAGACGGGGTCCGAGCTACGAGCAGTACTTC. Its translation: CASSRRGPSYEQYF.

This clone occurred once. The J gene is TRBJ2-7, the V gene TRBV19, with D possibly TRBD1 on 5 matching bases. Trimming removed 5 bases at V and 2 bases at J, with 13 bases between. CDR1 is LNHDA and CDR2 is SQIVND in the germline V gene (reference sequence). The length of the CDR3 is 14 residues. Here the CDR3 reads CASSRGLTAYEQYF. In DNA, the CDR3 is TGTGCCAGTAGTCGCGGTTTGACAGCCTACGAGCAGTACTTC.

V is TRBV29-1 and J is TRBJ2-5; 14 bases agree with TRBD2. Germline V CDR1 and CDR2: SQVTM, ANQGSEA. J lost 5 bases, V lost 8 bases, and 4 bases had no gene match. This CDR3 has 13 residues. The CDR3 bases are TGCAGCATCCGGACTAGCGGGGGGGAGACCCAGTACTTC. Its translation: CSIRTSGGETQYF.

Comment on this clone: The DNA is omitted, as the CDR3 cannot be located on it reliably, and the CDR3 follows TCRdb's listing. CDR3 loop: CASSSSGLGSNQPQHF. The genes are TRBV6-5 and TRBJ1-5. CDR1 MNHEY and CDR2 SVGAGI come from the germline V gene. The CDR3 totals 16 residues, both ends included.

This chain joins TRBV29-1 and TRBJ2-4; weak D call: TRBD1 (5 bases). Between the trimmed V and J ends, which lost 4 bases and 6 bases, there was a span of 10 bases. The CDR3 contains 12 residues. From germline, CDR1 is SQVTM and CDR2 ANQGSEA. The CDR3 is CSVGEGANIQYF. CDR3 DNA sequence: TGCAGCGTTGGAGAAGGGGCAAACATTCAGTACTTC. The full variable domain, its missing parts supplied by reference TRBV29-1 and TRBJ2-4, is SAVISQKPSRDICQRGTSLTIQCQVDSQVTMMFWYRQQPGQSLTLIATANQGSEATYESGFVIDKFPISRPNLTFSTLTVSNMSPEDSSIYLCSVGEGANIQYFGAGTRLSVL.

The gene calls are TRBV5-1 and TRBJ2-7; 9 bases are shared with TRBD1. The CDR3 loop spans 15 amino acids. Trimming cost V 2 bases and J 5 bases; bases outside gene matches: 8. Germline V lookup: CDR1 SGHRS, CDR2 YFSETQ. The DNA for the CDR3 is TGCGCCAGCAGCTTAAGCGGACAGGGGCGCGACGAGCAGTACTTC. This sequence encodes CASSLSGQGRDEQYF.

This clone is categorized as medium-sized. The chain employs TRBV18 and TRBJ2-5, with unresolved D. This CDR3 region has 16 residues. V gave up 0 bases and J gave up 3 bases, with 14 bases separating them. Germline loops: CDR1 KGHSH, CDR2 LQKENI. The CDR3 spells CASSPPAGLFEETQYF. CDR3 bases: TGTGCCAGCTCACCACCAGCTGGTCTATTCGAAGAGACCCAGTACTTC.

The chain recombines TRBV28 with TRBJ2-1, with D unclear. Germline lookup yields CDR1 MDHEN and CDR2 SYDVKM. V lost 8 bases and J 3 bases, leaving 11 bases between the germline ends. This CDR3 is 13 amino acids long. The CDR3 here is CASDSPLYNEQFF. The CDR3 nucleotides are TGTGCCAGCGACTCCCCCCTCTACAATGAGCAGTTCTTC.

This clone was seen only once. This rearrangement joins TRBV10-2 to TRBJ2-4, with 14 positions matching TRBD2. V dropped 2 bases and J dropped 0; count of bases not matched to a gene: 9. This CDR3 is 20 amino acids long. Germline V gene data show CDR1 as WSHSY and CDR2 as SAAADI. CDR3 amino acids: CASSEHRGTSGRLAKNIQYF. In DNA, the CDR3 is TGCGCCAGCAGTGAGCACCGGGGGACTAGCGGGAGATTAGCCAAAAACATTCAGTACTTC.

The rearrangement links TRBV7-2 to TRBJ2-7, with 7 bases matching TRBD2. J gave up 0 bases and V 2 bases, and 13 bases lay outside the gene matches. CDR1 and CDR2 from the germline V gene are SGHTA and FQGNSA. There are 18 residues in the CDR3. CDR3 bases: TGTGCCAGCAGCTTATTCATACGGGGCGGGAGCCTCTCCTACGAGCAGTACTTC. It translates to CASSLFIRGGSLSYEQYF. Using reference TRBV7-2 and TRBJ2-7 for the parts outside the CDR3, the full variable domain is GAGVSQSPSNKVTEKGKDVELRCDPISGHTALYWYRQSLGQGLEFLIYFQGNSAPDKSGLPSDRFSAERTGGSVSTLTIQRTQQEDSAVYLCASSLFIRGGSLSYEQYFGPGTRLTVT.

A remark on this clone: One end of the junction varies from germline; a read error may be responsible. The V gene is TRBV7-2, the J gene TRBJ2-7; 8 bases line up with TRBD2. The CDR3 consists of 13 residues. Per germline, CDR1 SGHTA and CDR2 FQGNSA. The CDR3 nucleotides read TGTGCCAGCAGCTTCACCCCGGGGGGGGACGGAGTTTTC. The encoded protein is CASSFTPGGDGVF.

V is TRBV7-9 and J is TRBJ1-1, with 8 bases aligning to TRBD1. The CDR3 is 13 residues long. Germline values: CDR1 SEHNR, CDR2 FQNEAQ (reference sequence). V trimming: 5 bases; J trimming: 11 bases; junction bases outside the gene matches: 10. The CDR3 is CASSPSGQGEAFF. The CDR3 nucleotides read TGTGCCAGCAGCCCCTCCGGACAGGGAGAGGCTTTCTTT.

This chain connects TRBV4-2 to TRBJ1-2; 10 nucleotides align to TRBD1. CDR1 and CDR2 (germline): LGHNA, YNFKEQ. V shed 4 bases and J 4 bases; nucleotides not matched to a gene: 15. The length of the CDR3 is 18 residues. For the CDR3, the DNA is TGTGCCAGCAGCCCCACCAAGGAGAGGACAGGGGGTATCTATGGCTACACCTTC. Protein: CASSPTKERTGGIYGYTF.

This rearrangement joins TRBV19 to TRBJ1-2; D not resolved. Trimming stripped 10 bases from V and 1 base from J, with 16 bases between. Germline CDR1 and CDR2: LNHDA and SQIVND (reference sequence). There are 14 residues in the CDR3. CDR3 protein: CATLRSGNNYGYTF. The DNA for the CDR3 is TGTGCCACCCTAAGGTCGGGGAATAACTATGGCTACACCTTC.

This chain links TRBV28 with TRBJ2-7; D gene uncertain. Germline V CDR1 and CDR2: MDHEN, SYDVKM. Trimming removed 6 bases at V and 5 bases at J, with 17 bases between. The CDR3 contains 14 residues. The CDR3 is CASSNYNTNDEQYF. Here the CDR3 DNA reads TGTGCCAGCAGCAACTATAACACCAACGACGAGCAGTACTTC. The full variable domain, completed using reference TRBV28 and TRBJ2-7, is DVKVTQSSRYLVKRTGEKVFLECVQDMDHENMFWYRQDPGLGLRLIYFSYDVKMKEKGDIPEGYSVSREKKERFSLILESASTNQTSMYLCASSNYNTNDEQYFGPGTRLTVT.